A selection of T cell receptor beta chains follows, all from one sample in a study of radiation and T cells in renal cell carcinoma. Sequencing used immunoSEQ multiplex PCR; TCRdb keeps in-frame clones, though not all of them. This table holds 150,000 or so clones, 88% found once. This material consisted of blood, taken from a patient whose treatment included radiotherapy and nephrectomy. All receptors derive from a woman in her seventies with renal cell carcinoma. Both conserved end residues are part of each CDR3. A D gene is named only where the DNA matches it firmly. The size entry is marked missing in some rows and otherwise reads once, few, many or a size class.

>TRBJ1-4|TRBV7-9|.|.
CASSLSGSEEKLFF
>TRBJ1-2|TRBV4-3|.|.
CASSQDRARDGYTF
>TRBJ2-7|TRBV10-3|.|.
CAISAATYEQYF
>TRBJ1-3|TRBV9|TRBD1|once
CASSRNPGTGNTGNTIYF
>TRBJ2-7|TRBV30|.|.
CAGGRQGFEQYF
>TRBJ1-1|TRBV27|.|.
CASSQIGGSEAFF
>TRBJ2-7|TRBV4-2|.|.
CASSQESGVSYEQYF
>TRBJ1-4|TRBV5-1|TRBD1|.
CASSPRTGDEKLFF
>TRBJ1-6|TRBV30|TRBD1|.
CAWKGGGQYNSPLHF
>TRBJ1-2|TRBV5-1|TRBD1|once
CASSLEGQRNYGYTF
>TRBJ1-2|TRBV9|.|.
CASSVGGSHGYTF
>TRBJ2-5|TRBV5-1|.|.
CASSLGVLGSETQYF
>TRBJ1-5|TRBV6-5|TRBD1|once
CASTDRVNQPQHF
>TRBJ2-5|TRBV18|.|.
CASSPGGGGPQYF
>TRBJ2-3|TRBV11-3|.|.
CASSLGRGTDTQYF
>TRBJ1-5|TRBV6-1|TRBD1|.
CASSVPPGTGRDQPQHF
>TRBJ1-2|TRBV2|.|once
CASTALSRGWGYTF
>TRBJ1-2|TRBV27|TRBD1|.
CASRGTAYYGYTF
>TRBJ1-5|TRBV28|.|.
CASSLGSQGGQPQHF
>TRBJ2-7|TRBV28|TRBD1|.
CASSTRQGADEQYF
>TRBJ1-6|TRBV6-5|.|.
CASSRDSNSPLHF
>TRBJ1-1|TRBV29-1|.|few
CSVSTRTEAFF
>TRBJ2-5|TRBV18|.|.
CASSPPAVQETQYF
>TRBJ1-5|TRBV2|.|.
CASSWAQISNQPQHF
>TRBJ2-3|TRBV7-3|TRBD1|.
CASSSGTGGDTQYF
>TRBJ1-2|TRBV12-2|.|many
CASRLPGYYGYTF
>TRBJ1-5|TRBV21-1|.|.
CASSARGQANQPQHF
>TRBJ1-4|TRBV7-2|TRBD1|.
CASSVDRGTNEKLFF
>TRBJ1-6|TRBV5-4|.|.
CASSLVAGPNSPLHF
>TRBJ1-5|TRBV6-1|TRBD1|.
CASGDRGDNQPQHF
>TRBJ1-3|TRBV30|.|.
CAWSTTGFGNTIYF
>TRBJ1-2|TRBV6-1|TRBD1|.
CASSDRGRGGYTF
>TRBJ2-4|TRBV11-3|.|.
CASSLVRELIQYF
>TRBJ1-3|TRBV5-4|.|.
CASSLVGSGNTIYF
>TRBJ2-5|TRBV18|TRBD2|.
CASSSTSNQETQYF
>TRBJ2-3|TRBV23-1|TRBD1|.
CASSNWDRETSTDTQYF
>TRBJ1-1|TRBV15|.|few
CATSRDLEVTEAFF
>TRBJ1-2|TRBV7-8|.|.
CASSFDRNYGYTF
>TRBJ2-3|TRBV5-4|.|once
CASSFDLSTDTQYF
>TRBJ1-2|TRBV28|.|once
CASSLPLGMNGYTF
>TRBJ2-5|TRBV6-1|TRBD2|.
CASSEGLRGGQETQYF
>TRBJ2-1|TRBV6-5|.|.
CATTGTPNNEQFF
>TRBJ2-7|TRBV6-1|.|.
CASSEQGSVGQYF